These 17 T cell receptor delta chains were all obtained from the same sample, sequenced in a study of gamma-delta T cells after stem cell transplantation. TCRdb reran clone calling via CATT on the RT-PCR reads. Seen here are about 4,900 delta-chain clones, about 15% observed once, and the top ten hold around 4.9%. Sequences were obtained from gamma-delta T cells. The receptors were gathered from a human donor. It is not recorded whose cells these are; they may come from a transplant donor.

A note on this clone: This sequence may be a read error, since a much larger clone differs from it by one base. This chain connects TRDV2 to TRDJ3, with TRDD3 matching 11 bases. This CDR3 spans 19 amino acids. Germline lookup yields CDR1 GEAIGNYY and CDR2 EKD. The CDR3 DNA sequence: TGTGCCTGTGACACCGTACTGGGGGATAGCTCCTGGGACACCCGACGGATGTTTTTC. Its translation: CACDTVLGDSSWDTRRMFF.

Concerning this clone: A much larger clone lies a single base off, so this may be a read error. The V and J genes are TRDV2 and TRDJ3; D is possibly TRDD3 (5 bases). The V gene lost 3 bases and the J gene lost 0 bases, with 23 bases spanning the gap. CDR3 length equals 21 residues. In germline, CDR1 is GEAIGNYY, CDR2 EKD. CDR3 sequence: CACDAGTGETVTSWDTRQMFF. For the CDR3, the DNA is TGTGCCTGTGACGCCGGGACCGGGGAGACAGTCACCTCCTGGGACACCCGACAGATGTTTTTC.

The chain employs TRDV1 and TRDJ1, with 11 bases fitting TRDD3. V lost 0 bases, J lost 2 bases, and 20 bases stayed unmatched. This CDR3 spans 22 amino acids. The germline gives CDR1 TSWWSYY, CDR2 QGS. The CDR3 DNA sequence: TGTGCTCTTGGGGAACTGGCCGGGGCGGCCCTCTGGGGGATACAGGTTACCGATAAACTCATCTTT. Amino acids: CALGELAGAALWGIQVTDKLIF.

This clone is labeled medium-sized. J is TRDJ3 and V is TRDV2; 12 nucleotides match TRDD3. V lost 0 bases and J lost 1; bases outside the gene matches: 6. Germline V gene lookup returns CDR1 GEAIGNYY and CDR2 EKD. The CDR3 has 20 amino acids. The CDR3 sequence is CACDTVWGIRRSWDTRQMFF. The DNA of the CDR3 is TGTGCCTGTGACACCGTCTGGGGGATACGGAGGTCCTGGGACACCCGACAGATGTTTTTC.

The CDR3 sequence: CASQAYGGTGGPDKLIF. Written as DNA, the CDR3 is TGTGCCTCCCAGGCCTACGGCGGTACTGGGGGACCCGATAAACTCATCTTT. This chain joins TRDV3 and TRDJ1, with 9 bases fitting TRDD3. The J gene was not available in TCRdb and was assigned here by matching the DNA to germline segments. The CDR3 covers 17 residues. Germline assignment: CDR1 TVYSNPD and CDR2 GDNSRS (reference sequence). V was clipped by 4 bases and J by 3 bases; unmatched bases: 18.

Points on this clone: A much larger clonotype is one base distant, so this may be a read error. This CDR3 is also generated by other DNA sequences in the sample. This chain links TRDV2 with TRDJ3; 8 nucleotides agree with TRDD3. Germline trimming cut 4 bases from V and 0 bases from J; bases unmatched to any gene: 16. Germline values: CDR1 GEAIGNYY, CDR2 EKD. CDR3 length: 21 amino acids. CDR3 bases: TGTGCCTGTGATCCGGTACTGGGGGGTCAACCCGGCTCCTGGGACACCCGACAGATGTTTTTC. Protein: CACDPVLGGQPGSWDTRQMFF.

The V gene is TRDV1, the J gene TRDJ1, with TRDD3 matching 13 bases. CDR1 and CDR2 from the germline V gene are TSWWSYY and QGS. J gave up 2 bases and V 2 bases, and 23 bases lay outside the gene matches. The CDR3 extends over 23 amino acids. The CDR3 loop is CALGELEVPSTKLGDTGTDKLIF. The CDR3 bases are TGTGCTCTTGGGGAATTGGAGGTTCCCTCTACTAAACTGGGGGATACGGGTACCGATAAACTCATCTTT.

This clone is medium-sized within its sample. The rearrangement uses TRDV1 and TRDJ1, with TRDD3 as a possible D gene (5 bases). V was clipped by 0 bases and J by 0 bases, with 14 bases between them. CDR1 is TSWWSYY, CDR2 QGS, per germline. The CDR3 sequence is 17 residues long. The CDR3 is CALGELGDSLYTDKLIF. The CDR3, as DNA: TGTGCTCTTGGGGAACTAGGGGACTCCCTATACACCGATAAACTCATCTTT.

The chain is built from TRDV2 and TRDJ1, with TRDD3 matching over 8 bases. The CDR3 is 20 residues long. Germline V CDR1 and CDR2: GEAIGNYY, EKD. Trimming cost V 0 bases and J 0 bases; bases outside gene matches: 17. The CDR3 nucleotides read TGTGCCTGTGACACCGCGGGGGATAACAGCCCTTCCGATTACACCGATAAACTCATCTTT. It translates to CACDTAGDNSPSDYTDKLIF.

The J gene call is TRDJ1, but no V gene call exists; the table's D call TRDD3 went unverified against the DNA. The CDR3 totals 17 residues. CDR3 amino acids: CALGELALGVYSDKLIF. The CDR3, as DNA: TGTGCTCTTGGGGAACTTGCCCTTGGAGTATACTCCGATAAACTCATCTTT.

This clone has just a few counts. The chain uses TRDV1 and TRDJ1; D unclear. This CDR3 spans 17 amino acids. The V gene's germline CDR1 is TSWWSYY and CDR2 QGS. Trimming removed 4 bases at V and 0 bases at J, with 18 bases between. The CDR3 DNA reads as TGTGCTCTTGGGGTCATTCCCTCACCGACTTACACCGATAAACTCATCTTT. Encoded protein: CALGVIPSPTYTDKLIF.

The J gene is TRDJ2, the V gene TRDV1; D tentatively reads TRDD2 or TRDD3 (9 bases each). As TCRdb names no J gene, one was assigned here on the basis of a DNA match to germline. The CDR3 sequence is 24 residues long. Germline CDR1 reads TSWWSYY; CDR2 reads QGS. Trimming stripped 0 bases from V and 4 bases from J, with 36 bases between. In nucleotides, the CDR3 is TGTGCTCTTGGGGAACTAGTATTCCTTCCTACGTACTGGGGGAGACGCGGAGAGACAGCACAACTCTTCTTT. Its protein is CALGELVFLPTYWGRRGETAQLFF.

The genes are TRDV1 and TRDJ1; the match to TRDD3 covers 10 bases. Germline V CDR1 and CDR2: TSWWSYY, QGS. This CDR3 has 16 amino acids. Unmatched junction bases numbered 14, after V lost 3 bases and J lost 10 bases. CDR3 in DNA: TGTGCTCTTGGGGATTCCTTCTTTCGGGGGATACGTGGACTCATCTTT. Protein product: CALGDSFFRGIRGLIF.

As regards this clone: This same CDR3 is encoded by further DNA sequences in the sample. The chain uses TRDV1 and TRDJ2, with 9 bases aligning to TRDD3. The CDR3 runs 22 residues. V was pared by 3 bases and J by 1 base, with 21 bases of the junction left unmatched. The germline CDR1 and CDR2 sequences are TSWWSYY and QGS. DNA for the CDR3: TGTGCTCTTGGGGAGCGCCTCCCGGTACTGGGGGACCCCCTCATTTTGACAGCACAACTCTTCTTT. Its translation: CALGERLPVLGDPLILTAQLFF.

By share, this clone counts as medium-sized. This chain links TRDV1 with TRDJ1; 7 bases are shared with TRDD3. V trimming: 1 base; J trimming: 4 bases; junction bases outside the gene matches: 21. Germline-derived CDR1 and CDR2 are TSWWSYY and QGS. There are 20 residues in the CDR3. CDR3 in DNA: TGTGCTCTTGGGGAACCCTCCCACCTGGGGATAGCCTTGACAGACGATAAACTCATCTTT. This gives the protein CALGEPSHLGIALTDDKLIF.

This clone was seen more than once but under ten times. The junction shows a germline mismatch at one end, possibly a read error. The CDR3: CACDTRGCRTAHLFF. In nucleotides, the CDR3 is TGTGCCTGTGATACACGCGGCTGCCGGACAGCACACCTCTTCTTT. V is TRDV2 and J is TRDJ2; no firm D call. This CDR3 has 15 amino acids. Germline CDR1 GEAIGNYY, CDR2 EKD.

The gene calls are TRDV1 and TRDJ1, with 12 bases aligning to TRDD3. The CDR3 runs to 20 residues. From germline, CDR1 is TSWWSYY and CDR2 QGS. The ends lost 1 base at V and 1 base at J; junction bases unmatched: 13. In DNA, the CDR3 is TGTGCTCTTGGGGAACCATCCTTCCTACTGGGGGATACCGGCACCGATAAACTCATCTTT. Translated: CALGEPSFLLGDTGTDKLIF.